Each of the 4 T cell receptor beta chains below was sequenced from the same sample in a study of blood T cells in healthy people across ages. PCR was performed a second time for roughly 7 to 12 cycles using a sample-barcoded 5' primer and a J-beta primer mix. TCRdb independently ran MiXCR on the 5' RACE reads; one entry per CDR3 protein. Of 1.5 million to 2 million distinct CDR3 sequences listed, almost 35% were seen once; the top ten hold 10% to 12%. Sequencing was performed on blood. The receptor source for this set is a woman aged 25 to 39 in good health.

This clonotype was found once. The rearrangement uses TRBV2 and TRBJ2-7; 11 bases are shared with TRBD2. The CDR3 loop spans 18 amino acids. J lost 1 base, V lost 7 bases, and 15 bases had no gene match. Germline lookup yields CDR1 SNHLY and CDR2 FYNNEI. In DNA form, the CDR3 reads TGTGCCAGCACCCTAGCGGGAGGCCACGGACGACTTTCCTACGAGCAGTACTTC. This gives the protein CASTLAGGHGRLSYEQYF.

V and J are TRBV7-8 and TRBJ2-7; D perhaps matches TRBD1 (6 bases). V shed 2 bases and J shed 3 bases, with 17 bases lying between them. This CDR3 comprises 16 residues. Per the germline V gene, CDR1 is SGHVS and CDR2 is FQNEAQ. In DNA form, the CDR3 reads TGTGCCAGCAGCTTACAGCAGGCTAGGGGGTACTACGAGCAGTACTTC. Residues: CASSLQQARGYYEQYF.

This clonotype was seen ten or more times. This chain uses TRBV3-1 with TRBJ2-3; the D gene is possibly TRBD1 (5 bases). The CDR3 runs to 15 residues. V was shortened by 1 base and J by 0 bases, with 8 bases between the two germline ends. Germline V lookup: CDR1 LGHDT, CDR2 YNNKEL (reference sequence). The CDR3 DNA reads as TGTGCCAGCAGCCAAGGTGGGGCTAGCACAGATACGCAGTATTTT. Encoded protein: CASSQGGASTDTQYF.

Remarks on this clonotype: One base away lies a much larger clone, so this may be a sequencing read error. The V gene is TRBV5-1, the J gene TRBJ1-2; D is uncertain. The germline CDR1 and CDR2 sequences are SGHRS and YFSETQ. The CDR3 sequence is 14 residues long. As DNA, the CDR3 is TGCGCCAGCAGCCACGGAGGAATCAACTATGGCCACACCTTC. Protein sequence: CASSHGGINYGHTF.